This T cell receptor (beta chain) was recorded in a study of T cell repertoires in cytomegalovirus infection. Study overall: Carrying CMV and the relevant HLA type showed in public TCR beta signatures.

This clonotype was counted only a few times. Germline V CDR1 and CDR2: MDHEN, SYDVKM. The CDR3 is 17 residues long. The junction had 13 bases not matched to a gene; V was cut back by 3 bases and J by 7 bases. Each CDR3 protein is one row after TCRdb ran MiXCR on the reads. The data hold about 490,000 distinct CDR3 sequences, with 26% observed a single time. Material: PBMCs. The J gene is TRBJ1-5, the V gene TRBV28; 9 nucleotides align to TRBD1. This clonotype originated in a human donor in good health (CMV status not recorded). Some clones in this sample may be carry-over from other donors' samples. CDR3 sequence reads: CASSLVGFGTGKQPQHF. In DNA, the CDR3 is TGTGCCAGCAGTTTGGTGGGTTTTGGGACAGGGAAACAGCCCCAGCATTTT. Filled out from reference TRBV28 and TRBJ1-5, the complete variable domain reads DVKVTQSSRYLVKRTGEKVFLECVQDMDHENMFWYRQDPGLGLRLIYFSYDVKMKEKGDIPEGYSVSREKKERFSLILESASTNQTSMYLCASSLVGFGTGKQPQHFGDGTRLSIL.